What follows describes a single T cell receptor beta chain. The antigen remains unidentified. It was cDNA, reverse transcribed from extracted RNA, that served as the sequencing template. The repertoire was sequenced with immunoSEQ multiplex PCR; TCRdb's copy has only in-frame clones and lacks some. The sample contains 100,000 to 150,000 clones, 45% to 50% of which appear only once. This CDR3 has 13 amino acids. V was pared by 3 bases and J by 6 bases, with 7 bases between. CDR1 and CDR2 (germline): SGHNT, YYREEE (reference sequence). The data originate from a study of CD8+ T cells in alopecia areata. Study results and limitations: Clonality in lesional scalp, especially alopecia totalis/universalis, exceeded that of normal scalp. TCR sharing across patients was less clear than in mice, possibly HLA-related.

The sequencing input was NKG2D-low CD8+ T cells sorted from blood. The clonotype comes from a human donor with alopecia areata. V usage is TRBV5-4 and J usage is TRBJ1-6; D call uncertain. CDR3 in DNA: TGTGCCAGCAGCTACCCATCTAATTCACCCCTCCACTTT. It yields the protein CASSYPSNSPLHF. Variable domain in full (rest from reference TRBV5-4 and TRBJ1-6): ETGVTQSPTHLIKTRGQQVTLRCSSQSGHNTVSWYQQALGQGPQFIFQYYREEENGRGNFPPRFSGLQFPNYSSELNVNALELDDSALYLCASSYPSNSPLHFGNGTRLTVT.